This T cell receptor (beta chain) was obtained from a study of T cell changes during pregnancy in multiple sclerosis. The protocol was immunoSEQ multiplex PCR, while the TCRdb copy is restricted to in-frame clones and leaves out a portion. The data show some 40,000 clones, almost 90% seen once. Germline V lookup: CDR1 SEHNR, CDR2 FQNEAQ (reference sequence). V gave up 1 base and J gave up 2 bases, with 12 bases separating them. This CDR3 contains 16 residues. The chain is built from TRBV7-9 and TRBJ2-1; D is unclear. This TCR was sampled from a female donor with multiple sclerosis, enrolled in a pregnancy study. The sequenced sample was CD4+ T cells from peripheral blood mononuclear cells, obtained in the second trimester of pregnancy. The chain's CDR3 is CASSLDLVTAYNEQFF. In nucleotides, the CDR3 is TGTGCCAGCAGCTTAGATCTTGTGACTGCCTACAATGAGCAGTTCTTC.